This is a list of T cell receptor beta chains from one sample in a study of neurological immune-mediated disorders. In TCRdb, the 5' RACE reads were re-called with MiXCR into one record per CDR3 protein. The repertoire holds about 25,000 distinct CDR3 sequences, with roughly 13% as singletons. Sequencing used PBMCs. Receptor source: a woman aged 40 to 50 with HTLV-1-associated myelopathy (HAM/TSP). The CDR3 runs from the conserved cysteine through the conserved F or W. The D gene is left open where the match is weak. Rows may omit the clone size; those that give it use once, few, many or a size class.

clone_size	d_call	v_call	j_call	cdr3_nt	cdr3_aa
many	.	TRBV5-1	TRBJ2-3	TGCGCCAGCAGCTTGCCGGATGATACGCAGTATTTT	CASSLPDDTQYF
many	.	TRBV12-3/TRBV12-4	TRBJ1-1	TGTGCCAGCGACCGAGGGGTTAACACTGAAGCTTTCTTT	CASDRGVNTEAFF
many	.	TRBV15	TRBJ2-1	TGTGCCACCAGCAGAGGGTCGCAGGGGAGGGGTGAGCAGTTCTTC	CATSRGSQGRGEQFF
many	TRBD1	TRBV28	TRBJ2-7	TGTGCCAGCGGTGGCAGCAGGGGGCGATACGAGCAGTACTTC	CASGGSRGRYEQYF
many	.	TRBV2	TRBJ2-7	TGTGCCAGCAGAAAATCGGGGTTGGCGTACGAGCAGTACTTC	CASRKSGLAYEQYF
many	TRBD1	TRBV20-1	TRBJ1-2	TGCAGTGCCACACAGGGGGTATATGGCTACACCTTC	CSATQGVYGYTF
many	TRBD1	TRBV20-1	TRBJ2-2	TGCAGTGCACCGGGACAGGGGTCCGGGGAGCTGTTTTTT	CSAPGQGSGELFF
many	TRBD2	TRBV5-1	TRBJ2-1	TGCGCCAGCAGCTTACTGACTAGCGGGGGCGGGAATGAGCAGTTCTTC	CASSLLTSGGGNEQFF
.	TRBD1	TRBV7-6	TRBJ1-2	TGTGCCAGCAGCTTTCTACAGGGGGATGGCTACACCTTC	CASSFLQGDGYTF
many	.	TRBV14	TRBJ2-3	TGTGCCAGCAGCCAGGCCTCGGGGGATACGCAGTATTTT	CASSQASGDTQYF
many	.	TRBV3-1	TRBJ1-2	TGTGCCAGCAGCCATTCTCAACAGGGAGACTATGGCTACACCTTC	CASSHSQQGDYGYTF
many	.	TRBV7-2	TRBJ1-1	TGTGCCAGCAGCTTAGATTGGGGCTTGAACACTGAAGCTTTCTTT	CASSLDWGLNTEAFF
many	TRBD1	TRBV12-3/TRBV12-4	TRBJ2-2	TGTGCCAGCAGTTGGACAGGTGTTCGGGGGGAGCTGTTTTTT	CASSWTGVRGELFF
many	.	TRBV5-1	TRBJ1-1	TGCGCCAGCAGCTCATCCGTGGCTCTCGGCAAGAGAGCTTTCTTT	CASSSSVALGKRAFF
.	TRBD1	TRBV7-6	TRBJ2-3	TGTGCCAGCAGCTTAGGACAGGGAATGGATATGCAGTATTTT	CASSLGQGMDMQYF
many	.	TRBV29-1	TRBJ2-3	TGCAGCGGGGGGGAAGGGACTACGCAGTATTTT	CSGGEGTTQYF
many	.	TRBV7-9	TRBJ2-5	TGTGCCAGCAGCTTAGTGGAGACCCAGTACTTC	CASSLVETQYF
many	TRBD1	TRBV29-1	TRBJ1-2	TGCAGCGTTGAGGGACAGGGGTCTGGCTACACCTTC	CSVEGQGSGYTF
.	TRBD1	TRBV7-8	TRBJ1-2	TGTGCCAGCAGCCAAGCTACGGGACAGGCGGAAGGCGGCTACACCTTC	CASSQATGQAEGGYTF
large	.	TRBV4-1	TRBJ1-1	TGCGCCAGCAGCCTAGGGGCGACCACTGAAGCTTTCTTT	CASSLGATTEAFF
many	TRBD1	TRBV12-3/TRBV12-4	TRBJ1-2	TGTGCCAGCAGTCCTAGTCGGACAGGGAGCGGCTACACCTTC	CASSPSRTGSGYTF
many	.	TRBV29-1	TRBJ2-2	TGCAGCGCTGAGGACACCGGGGAGCTGTTTTTT	CSAEDTGELFF
many	.	TRBV20-1	TRBJ2-6	TGCAGTGCTAGAGCGGCGGGGTGGGGGGCCAACGTCCTGACTTTC	CSARAAGWGANVLTF
many	.	TRBV7-3	TRBJ1-1	TGTGCCAGCAGCTTGGGTCCGACCACGGAGGGCACTGAAGCTTTCTTT	CASSLGPTTEGTEAFF
many	.	TRBV5-5	TRBJ2-2	TGTGCCAGCAGCTTGGACGGGGGCTTCGAGAACACCGGGGAGCTGTTTTTT	CASSLDGGFENTGELFF
.	TRBD1	TRBV4-1	TRBJ1-2	TGCGCCAGCAGCCAAGATGGGACAGGGGGCTATGGCTACACCTTC	CASSQDGTGGYGYTF
many	TRBD2	TRBV20-1	TRBJ2-3	TGCAGTGCTGATGTAGCGGGGGGGATGGATACGCAGTATTTT	CSADVAGGMDTQYF
many	.	TRBV6-2/TRBV6-3	TRBJ1-2	TGTGCCAGCAGTTTTGGGGATCTCCCCACCTTC	CASSFGDLPTF
many	TRBD1	TRBV5-1	TRBJ1-4	TGCGCCAGCACCCACAGGGGGCCTAATGAAAAACTGTTTTTT	CASTHRGPNEKLFF
many	TRBD1	TRBV7-9	TRBJ1-2	TGTGCCAGCAGCCCCCGGGACAGGACCTATGGCTACACCTTC	CASSPRDRTYGYTF
many	TRBD1	TRBV5-1	TRBJ1-5	TGCGCCAGCAGCTTGGAGACAGGGGTTCATCAGCCCCAGCATTTT	CASSLETGVHQPQHF
many	TRBD1	TRBV20-1	TRBJ1-6	TGCAGTGCTAGGTTCGCAGGGGGCGTCTATAATTCACCCCTCCACTTT	CSARFAGGVYNSPLHF
many	.	TRBV10-3	TRBJ2-7	TGTGCCATCAGTGACTGGAAGGACAGAAGCTACGAGCAGTACTTC	CAISDWKDRSYEQYF
many	.	TRBV6-5	TRBJ2-5	TGTGCCAGCTACAGGGTCCAAGAGACCCAGTACTTC	CASYRVQETQYF
many	.	TRBV5-1	TRBJ2-1	TGCGCCAGCAGCTTGGTAGGTACCTCCTACAATGAGCAGTTCTTC	CASSLVGTSYNEQFF
many	.	TRBV5-1	TRBJ2-2	TGCGCCAGCAGCTTGCTCAGGGTGACCGGGGAGCTGTTTTTT	CASSLLRVTGELFF
.	TRBD2	TRBV3-1	TRBJ2-3	TGTGCCAGCAGCCTCCGGACTAGCGGGGGGAAAACACATACGCAGTATTTT	CASSLRTSGGKTHTQYF
many	TRBD2	TRBV9	TRBJ2-1	TGTGCCAGCAGCCCATATGGACTAGCGGGGGGAAATGAGCAGTTCTTC	CASSPYGLAGGNEQFF
medium-sized	.	TRBV7-2	TRBJ2-1	TGTGCCAGCAGCTTAGCCCCTGTCAGGGGCAATGAGCAGTTCTTC	CASSLAPVRGNEQFF
many	.	TRBV20-1	TRBJ1-2	TGCAGGCCCTCAGGGACGAACTATGGCTACACCTTC	CRPSGTNYGYTF
many	.	TRBV10-3	TRBJ1-2	TGTGCCATCAGTGAGAACTGGACTCTAAAATACTATGGCTACACCTTC	CAISENWTLKYYGYTF
.	.	TRBV20-1	TRBJ2-6	TGCAGTGCCAACCTACCTTCTGGGACCAACGTACTGACTTTC	CSANLPSGTNVLTF
many	.	TRBV24-1	TRBJ2-2	TGTGCCACCAGTGGGGCCGGGGAGCTGTTTTTT	CATSGAGELFF